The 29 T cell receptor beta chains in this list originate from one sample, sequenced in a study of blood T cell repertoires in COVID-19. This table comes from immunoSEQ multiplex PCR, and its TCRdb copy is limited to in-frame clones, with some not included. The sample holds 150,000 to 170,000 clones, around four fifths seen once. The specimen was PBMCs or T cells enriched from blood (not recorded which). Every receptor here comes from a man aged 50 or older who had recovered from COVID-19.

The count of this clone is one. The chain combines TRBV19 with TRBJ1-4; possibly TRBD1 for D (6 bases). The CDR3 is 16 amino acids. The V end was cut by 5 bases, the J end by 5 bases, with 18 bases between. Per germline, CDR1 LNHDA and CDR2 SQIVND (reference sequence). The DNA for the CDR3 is TGTGCCAGTAGTTCGTCTCGACAGGTCCTCAATGAAAAACTGTTTTTT. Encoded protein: CASSSSRQVLNEKLFF. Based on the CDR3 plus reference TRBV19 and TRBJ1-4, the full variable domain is DGGITQSPKYLFRKEGQNVTLSCEQNLNHDAMYWYRQDPGQGLRLIYYSQIVNDFQKGDIAEGYSVSREKKESFPLTVTSAQKNPTAFYLCASSSSRQVLNEKLFFGSGTQLSVL.

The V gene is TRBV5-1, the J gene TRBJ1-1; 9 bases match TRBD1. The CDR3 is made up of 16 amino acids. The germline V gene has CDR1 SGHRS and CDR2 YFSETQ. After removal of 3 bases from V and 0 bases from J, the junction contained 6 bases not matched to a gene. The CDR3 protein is CASSSDRGGVNTEAFF. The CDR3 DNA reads TGCGCCAGCAGCTCGGACAGGGGCGGGGTGAACACTGAAGCTTTCTTT.

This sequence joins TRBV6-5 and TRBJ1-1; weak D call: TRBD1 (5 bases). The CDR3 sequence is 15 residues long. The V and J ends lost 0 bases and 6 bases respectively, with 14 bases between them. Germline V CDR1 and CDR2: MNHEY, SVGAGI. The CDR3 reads CASSYSRQGFPEAFF. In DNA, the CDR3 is TGTGCCAGCAGTTACTCGAGGCAGGGATTCCCTGAAGCTTTCTTT.

This CDR3 reads CASSETSGGSEQYF. The CDR3, as DNA: TGTGCCAGCAGCGAGACTAGCGGGGGAAGCGAGCAGTACTTC. The rearrangement uses TRBV7-9 and TRBJ2-7; 12 bases fit TRBD2. Germline V gene lookup returns CDR1 SEHNR and CDR2 FQNEAQ (reference sequence). After removal of 5 bases from V and 6 bases from J, the junction contained 5 bases not matched to a gene. The CDR3 loop spans 14 amino acids.

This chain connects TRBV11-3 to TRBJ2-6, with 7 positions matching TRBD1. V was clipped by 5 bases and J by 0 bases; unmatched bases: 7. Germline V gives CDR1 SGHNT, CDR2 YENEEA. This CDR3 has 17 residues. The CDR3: CASSARQGISGANVLTF. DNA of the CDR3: TGTGCCAGCAGCGCCCGACAGGGCATCTCTGGGGCCAACGTCCTGACTTTC.

CDR3 DNA sequence: TGTGCCAGCAGCTCCTCCGGACTACCCTCATTCAATGAGCAGTTCTTC. Translating it yields CASSSSGLPSFNEQFF. The chain uses TRBV11-3 and TRBJ2-1; TRBD2 might be the D (6 bases). CDR1 SGHNT and CDR2 YENEEA come from the germline V gene. With 4 bases removed from V and 6 bases from J, the gap between germline ends came to 19 bases. CDR3 length: 16 residues.

The CDR3 here is CASSYPTGTTGNTIYF. DNA for the CDR3: TGTGCCAGCAGTTACCCAACCGGGACAACTGGAAACACCATATATTTT. The rearrangement links TRBV6-6 to TRBJ1-3; tentative D call: TRBD1 (6 bases). The V end was cut by 2 bases, the J end by 2 bases, with 13 bases between. Germline V CDR1 and CDR2: MNHNY, SVGAGI (reference sequence). The CDR3 spans 16 residues.

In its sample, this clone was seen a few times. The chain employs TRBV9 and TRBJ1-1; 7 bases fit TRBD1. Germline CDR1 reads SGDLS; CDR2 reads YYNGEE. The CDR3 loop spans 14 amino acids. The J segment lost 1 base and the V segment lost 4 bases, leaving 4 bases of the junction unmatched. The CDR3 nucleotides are TGTGCCAGCAGCCAGGGGGATTGGAACACTGAAGCTTTCTTT. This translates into CASSQGDWNTEAFF.

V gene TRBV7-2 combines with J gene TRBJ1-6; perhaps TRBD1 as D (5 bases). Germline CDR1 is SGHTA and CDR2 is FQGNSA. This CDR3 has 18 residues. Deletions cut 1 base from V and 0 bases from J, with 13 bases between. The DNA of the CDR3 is TGTGCCAGCAGCTTAGTCCGACAGATGGGCTCCTATAATTCACCCCTCCACTTT. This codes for CASSLVRQMGSYNSPLHF. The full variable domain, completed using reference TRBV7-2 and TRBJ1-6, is GAGVSQSPSNKVTEKGKDVELRCDPISGHTALYWYRQSLGQGLEFLIYFQGNSAPDKSGLPSDRFSAERTGGSVSTLTIQRTQQEDSAVYLCASSLVRQMGSYNSPLHFGNGTRLTVT.

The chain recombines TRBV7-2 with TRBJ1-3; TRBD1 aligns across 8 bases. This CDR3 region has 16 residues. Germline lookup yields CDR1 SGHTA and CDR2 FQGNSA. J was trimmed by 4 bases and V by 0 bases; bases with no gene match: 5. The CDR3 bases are TGTGCCAGCAGCTTAGCAACCGGGACAGGCGGAAACACCATATATTTT. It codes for CASSLATGTGGNTIYF.

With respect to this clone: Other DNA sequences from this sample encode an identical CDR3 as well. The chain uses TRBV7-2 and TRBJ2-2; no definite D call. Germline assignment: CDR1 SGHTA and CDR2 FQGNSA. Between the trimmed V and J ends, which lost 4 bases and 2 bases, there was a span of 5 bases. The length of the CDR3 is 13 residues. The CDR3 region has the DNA TGTGCCAGCAGCTCCCCTAACACCGGGGAGCTGTTTTTT. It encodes CASSSPNTGELFF.

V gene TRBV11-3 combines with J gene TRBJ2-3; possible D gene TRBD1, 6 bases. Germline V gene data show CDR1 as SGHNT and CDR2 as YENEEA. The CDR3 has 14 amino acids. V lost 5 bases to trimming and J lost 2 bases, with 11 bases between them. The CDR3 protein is CASSGGHHTDTQYF. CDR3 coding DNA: TGTGCCAGCAGCGGGGGACACCACACAGATACGCAGTATTTT.

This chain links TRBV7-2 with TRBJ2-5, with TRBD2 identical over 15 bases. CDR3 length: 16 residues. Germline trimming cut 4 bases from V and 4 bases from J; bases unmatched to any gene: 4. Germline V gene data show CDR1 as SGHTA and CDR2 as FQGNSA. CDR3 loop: CASSWGLAGGLETQYF. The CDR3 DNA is TGTGCCAGCAGCTGGGGACTAGCGGGGGGATTAGAGACCCAGTACTTC.

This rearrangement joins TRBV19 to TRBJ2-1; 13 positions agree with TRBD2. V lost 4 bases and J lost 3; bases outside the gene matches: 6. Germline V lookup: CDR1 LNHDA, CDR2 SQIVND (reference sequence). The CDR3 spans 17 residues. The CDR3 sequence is CASSTRLAGGYYNEQFF. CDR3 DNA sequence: TGTGCCAGTAGTACCCGACTAGCGGGGGGTTACTACAATGAGCAGTTCTTC.

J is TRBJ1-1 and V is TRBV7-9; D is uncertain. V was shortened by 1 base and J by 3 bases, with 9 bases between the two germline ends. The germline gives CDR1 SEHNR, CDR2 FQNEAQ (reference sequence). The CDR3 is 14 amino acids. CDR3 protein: CASSLVGYDTEAFF. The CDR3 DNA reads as TGTGCCAGCAGCTTAGTCGGGTACGACACTGAAGCTTTCTTT.

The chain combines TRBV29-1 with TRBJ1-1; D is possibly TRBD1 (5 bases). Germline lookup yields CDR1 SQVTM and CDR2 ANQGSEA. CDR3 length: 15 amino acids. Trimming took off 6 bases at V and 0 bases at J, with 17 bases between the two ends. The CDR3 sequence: CSVTRQKGMNTEAFF. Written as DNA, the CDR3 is TGCAGCGTAACCCGACAGAAAGGCATGAACACTGAAGCTTTCTTT.

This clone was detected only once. In nucleotides, the CDR3 is TGTGCCAGCAGCCAAGATATGGGGGGGATTTCAAATACGCAGTATTTT. This translates into CASSQDMGGISNTQYF. The J gene is TRBJ2-3, the V gene TRBV3-1 (or the pseudogene TRBV3-2); 7 bases line up with TRBD2. CDR3 length equals 16 residues. CDR1 is LGHDT, CDR2 YNNKEL, per germline (reference sequence). Losses at the gene ends were 0 bases for V and 7 bases for J; bases not matched to a gene: 10.

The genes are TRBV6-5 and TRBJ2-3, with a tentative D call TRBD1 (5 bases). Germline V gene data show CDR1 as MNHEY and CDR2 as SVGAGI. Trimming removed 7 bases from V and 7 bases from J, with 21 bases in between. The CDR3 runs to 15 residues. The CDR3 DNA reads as TGTGCCAGCACCCAACCAGAAGGGGCAGCCTATACGCAGTATTTT. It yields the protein CASTQPEGAAYTQYF.

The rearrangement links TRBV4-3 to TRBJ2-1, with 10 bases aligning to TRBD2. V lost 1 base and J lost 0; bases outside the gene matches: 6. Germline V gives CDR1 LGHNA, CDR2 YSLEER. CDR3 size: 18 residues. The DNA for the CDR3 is TGCGCCAGCAGCCAAGGACTGGAGCGGGGGGGCTCCTACAATGAGCAGTTCTTC. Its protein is CASSQGLERGGSYNEQFF.

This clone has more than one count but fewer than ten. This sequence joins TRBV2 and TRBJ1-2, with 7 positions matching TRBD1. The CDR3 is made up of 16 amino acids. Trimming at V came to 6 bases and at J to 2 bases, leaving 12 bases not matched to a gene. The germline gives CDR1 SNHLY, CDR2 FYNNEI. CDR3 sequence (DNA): TGTGCCAGCAGGCCAGCCTTGGACAGGCCGAACTATGGCTACACCTTC. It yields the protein CASRPALDRPNYGYTF.

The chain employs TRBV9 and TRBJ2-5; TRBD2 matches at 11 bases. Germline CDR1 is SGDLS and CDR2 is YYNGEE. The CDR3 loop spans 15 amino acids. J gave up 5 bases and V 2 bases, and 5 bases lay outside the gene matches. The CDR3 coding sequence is TGTGCCAGCAGCGTGATAGCGGGGGGGCTCGAGACCCAGTACTTC. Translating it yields CASSVIAGGLETQYF.

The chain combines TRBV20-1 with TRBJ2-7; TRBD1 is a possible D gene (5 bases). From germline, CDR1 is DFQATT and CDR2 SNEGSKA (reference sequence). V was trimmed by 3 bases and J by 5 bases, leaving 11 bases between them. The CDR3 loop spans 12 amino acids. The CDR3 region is CSASKGLNEQYF. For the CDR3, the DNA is TGCAGTGCTAGTAAGGGGCTGAACGAGCAGTACTTC.

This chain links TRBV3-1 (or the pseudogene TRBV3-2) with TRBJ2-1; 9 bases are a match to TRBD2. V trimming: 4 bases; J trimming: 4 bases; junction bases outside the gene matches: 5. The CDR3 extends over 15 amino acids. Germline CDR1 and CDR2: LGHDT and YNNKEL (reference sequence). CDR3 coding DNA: TGTGCCAGCAGCCGGGGACTAGCACCTTACAATGAGCAGTTCTTC. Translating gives CASSRGLAPYNEQFF.

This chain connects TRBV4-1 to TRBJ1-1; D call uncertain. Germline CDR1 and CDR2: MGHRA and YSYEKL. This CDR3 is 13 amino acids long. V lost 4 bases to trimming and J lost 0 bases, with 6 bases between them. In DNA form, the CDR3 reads TGCGCCAGCAGCCCTCAGATGAACACTGAAGCTTTCTTT. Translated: CASSPQMNTEAFF.

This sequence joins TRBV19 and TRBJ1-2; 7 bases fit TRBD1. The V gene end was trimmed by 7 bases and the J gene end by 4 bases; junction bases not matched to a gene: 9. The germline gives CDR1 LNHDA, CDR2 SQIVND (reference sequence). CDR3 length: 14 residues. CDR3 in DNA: TGTGCCAGTAAGAGACAGGGTCTAGGCTATGGCTACACCTTC. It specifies CASKRQGLGYGYTF.

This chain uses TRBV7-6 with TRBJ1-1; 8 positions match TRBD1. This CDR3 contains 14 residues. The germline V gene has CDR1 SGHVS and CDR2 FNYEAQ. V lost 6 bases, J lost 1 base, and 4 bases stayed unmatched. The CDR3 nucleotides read TGTGCCAGCAGTCGAGGACAGGGGAACACTGAAGCTTTCTTT. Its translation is CASSRGQGNTEAFF.

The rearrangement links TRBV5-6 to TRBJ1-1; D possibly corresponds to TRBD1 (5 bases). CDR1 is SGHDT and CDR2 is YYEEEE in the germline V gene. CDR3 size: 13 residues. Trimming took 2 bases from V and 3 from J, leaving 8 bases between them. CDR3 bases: TGTGCCAGCAGCTTCGGGGGGGACACTGAAGCTTTCTTT. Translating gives CASSFGGDTEAFF.

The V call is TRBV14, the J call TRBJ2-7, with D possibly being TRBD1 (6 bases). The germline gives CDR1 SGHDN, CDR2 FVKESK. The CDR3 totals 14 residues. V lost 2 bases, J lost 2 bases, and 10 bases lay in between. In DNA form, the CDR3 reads TGTGCCAGCAGCCAAATAGGGGGTCCCTACGAGCAGTACTTC. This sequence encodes CASSQIGGPYEQYF.

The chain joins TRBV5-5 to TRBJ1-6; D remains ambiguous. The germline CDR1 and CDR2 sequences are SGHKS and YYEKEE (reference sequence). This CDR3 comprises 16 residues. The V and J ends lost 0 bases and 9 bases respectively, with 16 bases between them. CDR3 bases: TGTGCCAGCAGCTTGGTGACGGGCGGGTATGGTTCACCCCTCCACTTT. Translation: CASSLVTGGYGSPLHF.